This T cell receptor (beta chain) was recorded in a study of regulatory T cells in long-lasting Graves disease. This clonotype was recorded many times. The V and J ends lost 3 bases and 6 bases respectively, with 13 bases between them. The germline V gene has CDR1 SGDLS and CDR2 YYNGEE. CDR3 length: 13 amino acids. iRepertoire HTBI primers and Arm-PCR of CDR3 regions built TCR beta libraries. MiXCR, run by TCRdb on the multiplex PCR reads, gives a single entry per CDR3 protein. This sample has about 560,000 distinct CDR3 sequences, with 15% to 20% found just once. The time point here: newly diagnosed GD, antithyroid drugs for less than 3 months. The TCR library was made from RNA that had been extracted from PBMCs in TRIzol. In addition, the sample was reused for a study of T cells in Graves' hyperthyroidism and ophthalmopathy. This second report adds: An initial round of RT-PCR targeting the TCR CDR3 relied on the HTBI primer set.

The sequencing used peripheral blood mononuclear cells (PBMCs), collected at new diagnosis, from a patient treated with antithyroid drugs. This TCR derives from a man between 18 and 35 years old with Graves disease. The J gene is TRBJ2-7, the V gene TRBV9; the D gene is possibly TRBD1 (6 bases). CDR3 nucleotides: TGTGCCAGCAGCGCTTCACAGGGTATCGAGCAGTACTTC. Amino acid sequence: CASSASQGIEQYF.